This is a list of T cell receptor beta chains from one sample in a study of CD8+CD57+ T cells in acquired aplastic anemia. Using its own MiXCR run on the reads, TCRdb lists one record per CDR3 protein. The sample lists 150,000 to 200,000 distinct CDR3 sequences; around 47% were seen once. Sequencing was done on a sample of sorted CD4+, CD8+, or CD8+CD57+ T cells (not recorded which) from PBMCs. These receptor sequences come from a human donor with aplastic anemia. The conserved cysteine and the conserved F or W are not part of the CDR3 here.

v_gene: TRBV10-1; j_gene: TRBJ2-1; CDR3aa: ASRPPGQGAYEQF
v_gene: TRBV5-1; j_gene: TRBJ2-1; CDR3aa: ASSKTGENYNEQF
v_gene: TRBV18; j_gene: TRBJ2-2; CDR3aa: ASSPLAGGTGELF
v_gene: TRBV7-3; j_gene: TRBJ1-6; CDR3aa: ASSLGTQNSPLH
v_gene: TRBV12-3/TRBV12-4; j_gene: TRBJ1-5; CDR3aa: ASSPGQSFPQH
v_gene: TRBV10-3; j_gene: TRBJ2-2; CDR3aa: AVRDRGTNTGELF
v_gene: TRBV20-1; j_gene: TRBJ2-3; CDR3aa: SGRTGGRADTQY
v_gene: TRBV2; j_gene: TRBJ2-1; CDR3aa: ARRGGAGRSYNEQF
v_gene: TRBV10-3; j_gene: TRBJ1-2; CDR3aa: AISDRGRQGGYGYT
v_gene: TRBV7-9; j_gene: TRBJ1-2; CDR3aa: ASSSSARHANYGYT
v_gene: TRBV20-1; j_gene: TRBJ1-5; CDR3aa: SARVPGDPNQPQH
v_gene: TRBV15; j_gene: TRBJ1-2; CDR3aa: ATSRDGAEGYT
v_gene: TRBV7-3; j_gene: TRBJ2-3; CDR3aa: ASSLKGRAPSGGTYTQY
v_gene: TRBV5-4; j_gene: TRBJ1-5; CDR3aa: ASSLDLGQQPQH
v_gene: TRBV7-2; j_gene: TRBJ2-7; CDR3aa: ASSLAGEGEQY
v_gene: TRBV19; j_gene: TRBJ2-6; CDR3aa: ASSIVGVGANVLT
v_gene: TRBV5-1; j_gene: TRBJ2-7; CDR3aa: ASSLAEGEAYEQY
v_gene: TRBV25-1; j_gene: TRBJ2-3; CDR3aa: ASSPQSGGATDTQY
v_gene: TRBV11-1; j_gene: TRBJ1-5; CDR3aa: ASSLAPPRHDPGDQPQH
v_gene: TRBV30; j_gene: TRBJ1-2; CDR3aa: AWSPGGDYGYT
v_gene: TRBV3-1; j_gene: TRBJ2-7; CDR3aa: ASSQGPEQY
v_gene: TRBV2; j_gene: TRBJ2-5; CDR3aa: ASSEGHSQETQY
v_gene: TRBV6-2/TRBV6-3; j_gene: TRBJ1-1; CDR3aa: ASNHRGTEAF
v_gene: TRBV24-1; j_gene: TRBJ2-2; CDR3aa: ATSAVTGVNTGELF
v_gene: TRBV11-3; j_gene: TRBJ2-1; CDR3aa: ASSSSHNEQF
v_gene: TRBV6-5; j_gene: TRBJ2-7; CDR3aa: ASSSRAGTGGSYEQY
v_gene: TRBV7-2; j_gene: TRBJ1-1; CDR3aa: ASSLKAGRTEAF
v_gene: TRBV19; j_gene: TRBJ2-1; CDR3aa: ASSGDRAGGSYNEQF
v_gene: TRBV24-1; j_gene: TRBJ2-5; CDR3aa: ATSEEVQETQY
v_gene: TRBV9; j_gene: TRBJ2-7; CDR3aa: ASSHRGRPADEQY
v_gene: TRBV29-1; j_gene: TRBJ1-4; CDR3aa: SAGGGSEKLF
v_gene: TRBV4-1; j_gene: TRBJ1-5; CDR3aa: ASSHHQGGDQPQH
v_gene: TRBV4-3; j_gene: TRBJ2-6; CDR3aa: ASSQDHGTTSGANVLT
v_gene: TRBV24-1; j_gene: TRBJ2-2; CDR3aa: ATSALGVSGELF
v_gene: TRBV29-1; j_gene: TRBJ2-7; CDR3aa: SVGQGQAYEQY
v_gene: TRBV25-1; j_gene: TRBJ2-3; CDR3aa: ACSLEGVDTQY
v_gene: TRBV25-1; j_gene: TRBJ1-2; CDR3aa: ASSEDKRTGGYT
v_gene: TRBV24-1; j_gene: TRBJ2-3; CDR3aa: ATSDPGLAGGTDTQY
v_gene: TRBV9; j_gene: TRBJ2-5; CDR3aa: ASSPGQVETQY
v_gene: TRBV6-4; j_gene: TRBJ2-3; CDR3aa: ASSGLAGGQDTQY
v_gene: TRBV27; j_gene: TRBJ1-1; CDR3aa: ASSLGRGMGTEAF
v_gene: TRBV7-6; j_gene: TRBJ2-1; CDR3aa: ASSLGQGAREQF
v_gene: TRBV2; j_gene: TRBJ2-7; CDR3aa: ASSVARQGFHEQY
v_gene: TRBV11-2; j_gene: TRBJ2-1; CDR3aa: ASSHAYRDGRYNEQF
v_gene: TRBV12-3/TRBV12-4; j_gene: TRBJ1-3; CDR3aa: ASSDDRAGNTIY
v_gene: TRBV7-3; j_gene: TRBJ1-2; CDR3aa: ASSLIGQPLNPLDGYT
v_gene: TRBV3-1; j_gene: TRBJ2-1; CDR3aa: ASSQGLGLVQF
v_gene: TRBV5-1; j_gene: TRBJ2-5; CDR3aa: ASSPGGAGRFQETQY
v_gene: TRBV19; j_gene: TRBJ1-6; CDR3aa: ASSIYPKNSPLH
v_gene: TRBV11-1; j_gene: TRBJ2-3; CDR3aa: ASSLGSETSGVGGTDTQY
v_gene: TRBV29-1; j_gene: TRBJ1-4; CDR3aa: SVAGVGERLF
v_gene: TRBV12-3/TRBV12-4; j_gene: TRBJ1-6; CDR3aa: ASRGQGWHSPLH
v_gene: TRBV19; j_gene: TRBJ2-5; CDR3aa: ASSHSAGIETQY
v_gene: TRBV10-3; j_gene: TRBJ1-2; CDR3aa: AISSRDRDTYGYT
v_gene: TRBV19; j_gene: TRBJ1-2; CDR3aa: ASSRGTGGNYGYT
v_gene: TRBV2; j_gene: TRBJ2-1; CDR3aa: ASSWRGRAANEQF
v_gene: TRBV18; j_gene: TRBJ1-1; CDR3aa: ASSLQWNTEAF
v_gene: TRBV4-2; j_gene: TRBJ1-6; CDR3aa: ASSVAGVGNSPLH
v_gene: TRBV20-1; j_gene: TRBJ1-1; CDR3aa: SARVTSGGNTEAF
v_gene: TRBV5-1; j_gene: TRBJ1-6; CDR3aa: ASSLLQAGNSPLH